Reported below is one T cell receptor beta chain. This clone was found once. Which antigen it targets is not known. No base-level quality is on record; no much larger clone is a single base apart. Enrolling through a virtual design, the prospective study's participants ranged in age from about 18 to 89 years and lived across approximately 25 United States geographic areas. To assign participants to cohorts, the prospective study relied on clinical history that participants themselves reported in a screening survey and a study questionnaire. Recovered participants in ImmuneRACE Cohort 3 were defined as having two consecutive negative NP/OP PCR tests, clearance from a healthcare professional, or resolution of symptoms. Each participant in the prospective study had whole blood, serum and a nasopharyngeal or oropharyngeal swab collected by mobile phlebotomists. Prospective study participants could optionally give additional blood draws and questionnaires over a roughly two-month period. Blood samples from the prospective study were shipped frozen or at room temperature prior to DNA extraction.

This specimen comes from a study of blood T cell repertoires in COVID-19 (dated by TCRdb to the early 2020s). Concerning the study at large: Collaborator samples came from the United States, Italy and Spain and covered acute and convalescent phases of COVID-19. The prospective study material was composed of cDNA or gDNA derived from T cells, B-cell-depleted T cells, or PBMCs. The dataset comprised deeply sampled blood TCRbeta repertoires from subjects exposed to, actively infected with, or recovered from COVID-19. The repertoires were released in a freely available public database meant as a resource for research on the immune response to SARS-CoV-2. Samples came from the ongoing ImmuneRACE study (first 160 participants) plus 1,254 subjects from 6 global collaborators. A de-identified subject ID, COVID-19 status, age in years and sex were almost always included in the sample metadata. Where HLA class I and class II types were available, the types were taken from metadata supplied by the sample provider, not from assay-based typing.

CDR1 and CDR2 are drawn from the germline V gene (reference sequence): SGHNT, YYREEE. Trimmed from V: 0 bases; trimmed from J: 3 bases; junction bases lacking a gene match: 6. The CDR3 spans 15 residues, from the cysteine through the phenylalanine. Only the CDR3 part of the read is kept: 45 bases, read in frame from the first base. TCRbeta CDR3 regions were amplified from genomic DNA using the immunoSEQ Assay, a bias-controlled multiplex PCR. The study's processing was this. Nucleated cell counts per sample were estimated from amplification of reference gene primers within the assay. Sequence reads were collapsed and filtered to measure the absolute abundance of every unique TCRbeta CDR3 rearrangement. For each sample, productive Simpson clonality was calculated as the square root of Simpson's diversity index over productive rearrangements. Here the immuneACCESS table is served through TCRdb, limited to in-frame sequences with V and J called. Missing clones are a known gap in these copies; in checked studies unresolved V genes cover under half, and the rest lacks a known reason. The V and J calls and the clone size are those of that table, but D and trimming were determined from the DNA. In all, the sample holds some 320,000 clones, and around 87% of those were seen once. The top ten clonotypes cover under 5.5% of the sample.

Broader findings and caveats from the paper: The quantity of clinical and demographic metadata differed by source and by participant and was supplied without curation.

Source material: PBMCs or T cells enriched from blood (not recorded which). The TCR sequence derives from a woman in her 30s who had recovered from COVID-19. The chain joins TRBV5-4 to TRBJ2-7; 7 central bases correspond to TRBD2. CDR3 reads: CASSLGEGRLYEQYF. The DNA reads as follows: TGTGCCAGCAGCTTGGGGGAGGGGAGGCTCTACGAGCAGTACTTC.